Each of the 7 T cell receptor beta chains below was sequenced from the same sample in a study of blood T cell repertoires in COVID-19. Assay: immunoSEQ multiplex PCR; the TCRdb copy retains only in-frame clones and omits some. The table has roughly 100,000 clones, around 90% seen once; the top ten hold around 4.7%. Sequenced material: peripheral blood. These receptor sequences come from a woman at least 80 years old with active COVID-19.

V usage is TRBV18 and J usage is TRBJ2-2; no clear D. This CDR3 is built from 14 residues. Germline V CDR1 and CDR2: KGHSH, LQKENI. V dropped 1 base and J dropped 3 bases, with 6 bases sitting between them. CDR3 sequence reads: CASSPQIDTGELFF. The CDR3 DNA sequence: TGTGCCAGCTCACCACAAATAGACACCGGGGAGCTGTTTTTT.

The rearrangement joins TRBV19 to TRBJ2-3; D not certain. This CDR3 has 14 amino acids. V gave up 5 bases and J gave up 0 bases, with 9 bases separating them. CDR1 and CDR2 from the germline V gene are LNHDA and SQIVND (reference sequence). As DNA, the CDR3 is TGTGCCAGTAGTCCAAGACTGAGCACAGATACGCAGTATTTT. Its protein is CASSPRLSTDTQYF.

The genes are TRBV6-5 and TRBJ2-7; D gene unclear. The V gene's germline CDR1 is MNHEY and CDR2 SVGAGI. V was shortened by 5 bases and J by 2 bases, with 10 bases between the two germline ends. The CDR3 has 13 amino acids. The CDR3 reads CASSTPRAYEQYF. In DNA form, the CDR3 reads TGTGCCAGCAGTACCCCTAGAGCCTACGAGCAGTACTTC.

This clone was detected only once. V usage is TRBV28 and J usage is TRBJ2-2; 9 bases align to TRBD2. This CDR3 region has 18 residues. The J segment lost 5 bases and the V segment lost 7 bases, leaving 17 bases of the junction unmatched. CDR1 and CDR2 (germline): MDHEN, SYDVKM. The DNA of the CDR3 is TGTGCCAGCAACCCCTCCCCCCAAGCGGGAGGAGGGACCGGGGAGCTGTTTTTT. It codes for CASNPSPQAGGGTGELFF.

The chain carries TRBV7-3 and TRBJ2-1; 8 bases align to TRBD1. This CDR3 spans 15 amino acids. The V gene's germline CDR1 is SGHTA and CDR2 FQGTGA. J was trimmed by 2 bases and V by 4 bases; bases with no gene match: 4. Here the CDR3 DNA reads TGTGCCAGCAGCTCCGACAGGGGAACCTACAATGAGCAGTTCTTC. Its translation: CASSSDRGTYNEQFF.

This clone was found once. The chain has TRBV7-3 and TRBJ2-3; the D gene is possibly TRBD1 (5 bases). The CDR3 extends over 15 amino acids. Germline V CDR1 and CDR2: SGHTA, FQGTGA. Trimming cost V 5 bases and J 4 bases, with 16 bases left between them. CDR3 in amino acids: CASSQGGLYPDTQYF. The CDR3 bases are TGTGCCAGCAGCCAGGGTGGCCTCTATCCAGATACGCAGTATTTT.

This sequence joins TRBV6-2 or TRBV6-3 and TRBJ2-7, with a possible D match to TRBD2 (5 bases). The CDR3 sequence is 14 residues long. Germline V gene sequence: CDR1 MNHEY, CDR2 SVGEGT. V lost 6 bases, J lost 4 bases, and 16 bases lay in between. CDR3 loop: CASSHGLGGYEQYF. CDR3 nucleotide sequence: TGTGCCAGCAGCCACGGGCTAGGCGGGTACGAGCAGTACTTC.